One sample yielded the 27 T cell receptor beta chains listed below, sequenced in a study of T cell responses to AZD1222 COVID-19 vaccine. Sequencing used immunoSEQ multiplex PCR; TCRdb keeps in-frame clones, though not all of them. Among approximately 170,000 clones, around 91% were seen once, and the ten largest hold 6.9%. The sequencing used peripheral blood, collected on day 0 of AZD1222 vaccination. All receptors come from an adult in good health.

The CDR3 protein is CASSADRGSYNEQFF. CDR3 sequence (DNA): TGTGCCAGCAGCGCCGACAGGGGGTCATACAATGAGCAGTTCTTC. The gene calls are TRBV7-2 and TRBJ2-1, with TRBD1 identical over 9 bases. Germline V gives CDR1 SGHTA, CDR2 FQGNSA. This CDR3 has 15 residues. V dropped 5 bases and J dropped 4; count of bases not matched to a gene: 6.

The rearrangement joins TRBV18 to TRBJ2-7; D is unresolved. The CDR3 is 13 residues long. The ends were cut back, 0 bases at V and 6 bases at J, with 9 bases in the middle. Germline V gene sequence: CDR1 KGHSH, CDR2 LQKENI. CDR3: CASSPPEGSEQYV. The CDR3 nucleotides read TGTGCCAGCTCACCACCAGAAGGATCCGAGCAGTACGTC.

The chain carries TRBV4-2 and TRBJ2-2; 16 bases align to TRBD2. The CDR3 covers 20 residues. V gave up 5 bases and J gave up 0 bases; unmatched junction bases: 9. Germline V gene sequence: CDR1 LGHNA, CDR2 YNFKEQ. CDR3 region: CASSKTGTSGGASNTGELFF. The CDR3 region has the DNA TGTGCCAGCAGCAAAACCGGGACTAGCGGGGGGGCTTCGAACACCGGGGAGCTGTTTTTT.

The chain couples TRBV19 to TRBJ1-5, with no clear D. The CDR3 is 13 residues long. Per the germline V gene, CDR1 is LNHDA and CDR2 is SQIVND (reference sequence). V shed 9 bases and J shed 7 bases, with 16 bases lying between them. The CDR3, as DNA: TGTGCCAGCGACCATCGGAGGGTACAGCCCCAGCATTTT. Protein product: CASDHRRVQPQHF.

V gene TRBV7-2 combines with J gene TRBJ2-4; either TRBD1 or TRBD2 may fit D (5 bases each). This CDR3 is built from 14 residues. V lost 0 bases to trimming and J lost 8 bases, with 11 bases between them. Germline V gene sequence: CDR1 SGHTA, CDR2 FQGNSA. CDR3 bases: TGTGCCAGCAGCTTAGCCCGGGGCTTGGACATTCAGTACTTC. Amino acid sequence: CASSLARGLDIQYF. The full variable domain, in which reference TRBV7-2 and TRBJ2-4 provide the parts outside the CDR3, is GAGVSQSPSNKVTEKGKDVELRCDPISGHTALYWYRQSLGQGLEFLIYFQGNSAPDKSGLPSDRFSAERTGGSVSTLTIQRTQQEDSAVYLCASSLARGLDIQYFGAGTRLSVL.

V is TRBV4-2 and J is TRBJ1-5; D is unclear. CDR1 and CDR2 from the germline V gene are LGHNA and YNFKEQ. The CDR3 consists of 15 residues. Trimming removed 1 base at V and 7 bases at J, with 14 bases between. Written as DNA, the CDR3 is TGTGCCAGCAGCCAAGGGCAGGTGGGATGGCAGCCCCAGCATTTT. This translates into CASSQGQVGWQPQHF.

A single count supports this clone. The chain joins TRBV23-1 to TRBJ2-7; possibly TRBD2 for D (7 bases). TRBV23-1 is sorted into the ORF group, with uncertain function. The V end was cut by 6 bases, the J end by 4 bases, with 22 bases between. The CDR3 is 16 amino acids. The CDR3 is CASSRERGGGAYEQYV. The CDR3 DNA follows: TGCGCCAGCAGCCGCGAAAGGGGGGGCGGAGCTTACGAGCAGTACGTC.

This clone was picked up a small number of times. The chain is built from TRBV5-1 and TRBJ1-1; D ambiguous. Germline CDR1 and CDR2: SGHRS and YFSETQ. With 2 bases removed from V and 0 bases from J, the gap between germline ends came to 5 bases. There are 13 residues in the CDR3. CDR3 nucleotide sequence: TGCGCCAGCAGCTTCGAGGTGAACACTGAAGCTTTCTTT. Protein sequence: CASSFEVNTEAFF.

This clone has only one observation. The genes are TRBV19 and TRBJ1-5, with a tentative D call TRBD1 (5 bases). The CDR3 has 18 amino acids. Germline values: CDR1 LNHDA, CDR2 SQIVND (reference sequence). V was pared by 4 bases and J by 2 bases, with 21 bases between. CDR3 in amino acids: CASSTLTAGRYGNQPQHF. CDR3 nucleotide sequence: TGTGCCAGTAGTACTCTGACAGCGGGTAGGTATGGCAATCAGCCCCAGCATTTT.

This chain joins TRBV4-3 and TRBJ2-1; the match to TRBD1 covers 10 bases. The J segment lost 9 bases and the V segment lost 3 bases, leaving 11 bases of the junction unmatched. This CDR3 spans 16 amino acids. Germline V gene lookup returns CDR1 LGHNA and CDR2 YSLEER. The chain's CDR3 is CASSQVRDRGLGEQFF. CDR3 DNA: TGCGCCAGCAGCCAGGTTCGGGACAGGGGTTTGGGTGAGCAGTTCTTC.

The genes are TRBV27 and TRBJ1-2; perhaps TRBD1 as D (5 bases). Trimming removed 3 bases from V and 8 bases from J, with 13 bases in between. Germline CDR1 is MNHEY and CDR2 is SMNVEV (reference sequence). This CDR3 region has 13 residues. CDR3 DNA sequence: TGTGCCAGCAGTTTTTTCGAAGGGGTCGGCTACACCTTC. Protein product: CASSFFEGVGYTF.

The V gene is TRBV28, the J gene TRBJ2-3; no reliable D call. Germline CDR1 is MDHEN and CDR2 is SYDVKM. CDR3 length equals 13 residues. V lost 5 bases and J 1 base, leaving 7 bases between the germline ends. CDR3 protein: CASSVTGTDTQYF. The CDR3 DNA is TGTGCCAGCAGTGTTACTGGCACAGATACGCAGTATTTT. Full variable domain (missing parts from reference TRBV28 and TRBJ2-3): DVKVTQSSRYLVKRTGEKVFLECVQDMDHENMFWYRQDPGLGLRLIYFSYDVKMKEKGDIPEGYSVSREKKERFSLILESASTNQTSMYLCASSVTGTDTQYFGPGTRLTVL.

The CDR3 nucleotides read TGTGCCAGCAGCTTAGGGGAAAACACTGAAGCTTTCTTT. This encodes CASSLGENTEAFF. This rearrangement joins TRBV7-9 to TRBJ1-1, with D hard to call. Germline values: CDR1 SEHNR, CDR2 FQNEAQ (reference sequence). With 1 base removed from V and 2 bases from J, the gap between germline ends came to 5 bases. The CDR3 length is 13 residues.

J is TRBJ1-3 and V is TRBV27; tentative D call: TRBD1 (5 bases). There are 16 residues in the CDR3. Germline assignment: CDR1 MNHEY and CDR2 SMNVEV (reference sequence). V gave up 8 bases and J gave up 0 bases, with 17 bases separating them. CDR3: CASASHRDHSGNTIYF. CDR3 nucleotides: TGTGCCAGCGCTTCGCATAGGGACCACTCTGGAAACACCATATATTTT.

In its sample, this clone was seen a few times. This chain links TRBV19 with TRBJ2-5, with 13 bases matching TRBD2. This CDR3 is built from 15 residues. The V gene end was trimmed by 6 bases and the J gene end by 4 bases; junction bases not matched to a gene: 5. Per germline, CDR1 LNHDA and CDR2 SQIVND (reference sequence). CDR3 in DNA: TGTGCCAGTAGAATGGGACTAGCGGGGACAGAGACCCAGTACTTC. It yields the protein CASRMGLAGTETQYF. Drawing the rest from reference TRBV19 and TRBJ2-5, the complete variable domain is DGGITQSPKYLFRKEGQNVTLSCEQNLNHDAMYWYRQDPGQGLRLIYYSQIVNDFQKGDIAEGYSVSREKKESFPLTVTSAQKNPTAFYLCASRMGLAGTETQYFGPGTRLLVL.

Here the CDR3 reads CASSPIQETQYF. CDR3 bases: TGTGCCAGCAGTCCGATACAAGAGACCCAGTACTTC. This chain joins TRBV2 and TRBJ2-5; D call uncertain. This CDR3 region has 12 residues. The V end lost 5 bases, the J end lost 2 bases, and 6 bases lay between the germline ends. CDR1 and CDR2 from the germline V gene are SNHLY and FYNNEI.

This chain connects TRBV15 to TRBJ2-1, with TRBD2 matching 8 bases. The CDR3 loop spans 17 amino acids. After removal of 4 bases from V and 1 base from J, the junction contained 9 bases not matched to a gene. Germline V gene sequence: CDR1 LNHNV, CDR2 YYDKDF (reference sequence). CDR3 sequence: CATSTRGAGASYNEQFF. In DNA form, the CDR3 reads TGTGCCACCAGCACCCGGGGAGCGGGGGCTTCCTACAATGAGCAGTTCTTC. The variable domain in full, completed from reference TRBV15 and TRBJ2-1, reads DAMVIQNPRYQVTQFGKPVTLSCSQTLNHNVMYWYQQKSSQAPKLLFHYYDKDFNNEADTPDNFQSRRPNTSFCFLDIRSPGLGDTAMYLCATSTRGAGASYNEQFFGPGTRLTVL.

The chain's CDR3 is CASSTALGFNYGYTF. The CDR3 region has the DNA TGTGCCAGTAGTACGGCCCTTGGGTTCAACTATGGCTACACCTTC. The chain has TRBV19 and TRBJ1-2; D is uncertain. V lost 4 bases to trimming and J lost 2 bases, with 14 bases between them. This CDR3 has 15 residues. Per germline, CDR1 LNHDA and CDR2 SQIVND (reference sequence).

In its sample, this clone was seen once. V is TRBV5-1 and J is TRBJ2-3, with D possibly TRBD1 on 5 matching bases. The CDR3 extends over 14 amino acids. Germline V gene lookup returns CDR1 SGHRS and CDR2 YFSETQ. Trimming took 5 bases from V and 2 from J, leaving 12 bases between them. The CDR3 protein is CASRQGLNTDTQYF. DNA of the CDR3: TGCGCCAGCAGGCAGGGCCTTAACACAGATACGCAGTATTTT.

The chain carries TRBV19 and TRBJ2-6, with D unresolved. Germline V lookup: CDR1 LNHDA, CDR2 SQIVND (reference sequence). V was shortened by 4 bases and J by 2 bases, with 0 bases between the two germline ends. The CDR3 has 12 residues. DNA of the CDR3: TGTGCCAGTAGTACTGGGGCCAACGTCCTGACTTTC. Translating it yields CASSTGANVLTF.

The CDR3 bases are TGTGCCATCAGTGAGGACAGATGGATACGAGAGACCCAGTACTTC. Protein product: CAISEDRWIRETQYF. This sequence joins TRBV10-3 and TRBJ2-5; D may be TRBD1 (5 bases). CDR1 is ENHRY and CDR2 is SYGVKD in the germline V gene. CDR3 length equals 15 residues. V lost 2 bases and J 4 bases, leaving 14 bases between the germline ends.

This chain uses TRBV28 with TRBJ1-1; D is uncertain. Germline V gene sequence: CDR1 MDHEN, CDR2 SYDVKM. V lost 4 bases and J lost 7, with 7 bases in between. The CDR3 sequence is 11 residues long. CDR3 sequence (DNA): TGTGCCAGCAGTTCATACATTGAAGCTTTCTTT. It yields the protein CASSSYIEAFF.

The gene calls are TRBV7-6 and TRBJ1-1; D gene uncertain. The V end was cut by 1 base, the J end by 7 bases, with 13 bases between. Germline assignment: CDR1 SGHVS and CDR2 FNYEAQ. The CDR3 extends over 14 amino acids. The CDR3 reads CASSLERRPGEAFF. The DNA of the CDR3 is TGTGCCAGCAGCTTAGAACGACGGCCCGGTGAAGCTTTCTTT.

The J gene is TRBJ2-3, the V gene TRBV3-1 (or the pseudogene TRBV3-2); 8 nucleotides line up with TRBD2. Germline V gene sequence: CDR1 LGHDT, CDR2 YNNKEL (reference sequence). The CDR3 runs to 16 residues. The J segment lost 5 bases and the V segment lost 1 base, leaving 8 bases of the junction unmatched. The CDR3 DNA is TGTGCCAGCAGCCAAGTAACACAGCTAGCGGGAGATACGCAGTATTTT. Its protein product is CASSQVTQLAGDTQYF.

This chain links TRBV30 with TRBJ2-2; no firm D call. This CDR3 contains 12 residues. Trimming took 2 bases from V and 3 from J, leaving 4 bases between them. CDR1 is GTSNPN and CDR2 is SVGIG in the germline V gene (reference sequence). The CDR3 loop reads CAWSTYTGELFF. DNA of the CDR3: TGTGCCTGGAGTACGTACACCGGGGAGCTGTTTTTT.

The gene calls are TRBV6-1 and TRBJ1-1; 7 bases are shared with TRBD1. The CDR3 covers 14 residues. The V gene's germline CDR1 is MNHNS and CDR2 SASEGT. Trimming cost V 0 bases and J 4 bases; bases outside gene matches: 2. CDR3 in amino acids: CASSEARGRTEAFF. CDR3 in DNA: TGTGCCAGCAGTGAAGCGAGGGGGCGCACTGAAGCTTTCTTT.

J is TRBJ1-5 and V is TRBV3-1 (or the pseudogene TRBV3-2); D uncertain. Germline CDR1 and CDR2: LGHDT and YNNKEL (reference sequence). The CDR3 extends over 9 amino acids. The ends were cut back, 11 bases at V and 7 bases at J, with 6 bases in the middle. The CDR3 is CALRQPQHF. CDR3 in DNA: TGTGCCCTTCGACAGCCCCAGCATTTT.